This T cell receptor beta chain was sequenced for a study of blood T cell repertoires in COVID-19. TCRdb's table, derived via immunoSEQ multiplex PCR, lists solely in-frame clones and lacks some. Found here are fewer than 250,000 clones, 84% of them singletons; the top ten hold under 4.5%. This clone was counted a single time. The sequence was obtained from a man in his fifties or sixties with acute or convalescent COVID-19. The sequencing input was peripheral blood.

The CDR3 sequence: CASSQETSGGPDTQYF. As DNA, the CDR3 is TGTGCCAGCAGCCAAGAAACTAGCGGGGGGCCAGATACGCAGTATTTT. This chain links TRBV14 with TRBJ2-3; the match to TRBD2 covers 12 bases. J lost 4 bases, V lost 0 bases, and 2 bases had no gene match. The CDR3 spans 16 residues. Looked up from germline, CDR1 is SGHDN and CDR2 is FVKESK.